Each of the 24 T cell receptor beta chains below was sequenced from the same sample in a study of blood T cell repertoires in COVID-19. Using immunoSEQ multiplex PCR, the repertoire was profiled, and TCRdb retains in-frame clones only, with some absent. The sample has some 320,000 clones, about 90% seen once. Sequenced sample: PBMCs or T cells enriched from blood (not recorded which). The receptors were sampled from a woman aged 25 to 45 who had recovered from COVID-19.

This clone was counted at least ten times. The chain has TRBV19 and TRBJ2-1, with D possibly matching TRBD2 (5 bases). The V end was cut by 3 bases, the J end by 2 bases, with 23 bases between. Looked up from germline, CDR1 is LNHDA and CDR2 is SQIVND (reference sequence). This CDR3 region has 19 residues. This CDR3 is CASSIILFGASRPYNEQFF. The CDR3 DNA reads as TGTGCCAGTAGTATCATCCTTTTTGGCGCTAGCCGCCCCTACAATGAGCAGTTCTTC.

This clone was seen a few times. J is TRBJ1-2 and V is TRBV5-6; D is possibly TRBD1 (5 bases). With 4 bases removed from V and 4 bases from J, the gap between germline ends came to 14 bases. Per the germline V gene, CDR1 is SGHDT and CDR2 is YYEEEE. The CDR3 is 14 residues long. CDR3 in DNA: TGTGCCAGCAGCCTTCAGGGTAGGTCCTATGGCTACACCTTC. This codes for CASSLQGRSYGYTF.

Written as DNA, the CDR3 is TGTGCCAGCAGTTACTCGAGGGCACTCTTAGGCAGACGGAACACTGAAGCTTTCTTT. Residues: CASSYSRALLGRRNTEAFF. The chain carries TRBV6-2 or TRBV6-3 and TRBJ1-1; unclear D gene. Germline V lookup: CDR1 MNHEY, CDR2 SVGEGT. Trimming cost V 0 bases and J 1 base, with 21 bases left between them. The CDR3 totals 19 residues.

This clone showed up just once. This chain uses TRBV6-5 with TRBJ1-6; 8 bases fit TRBD1. Germline V gene data show CDR1 as MNHEY and CDR2 as SVGAGI. V lost 8 bases, J lost 6 bases, and 9 bases stayed unmatched. This CDR3 region has 15 residues. The CDR3 nucleotides read TGTGCCAGCGGATCGACAGGGGCTGCTAATTCACCCCTCCACTTT. It codes for CASGSTGAANSPLHF.

The chain couples TRBV7-2 to TRBJ1-2, with D uncertain. The CDR3 contains 14 residues. Germline V gives CDR1 SGHTA, CDR2 FQGNSA. V dropped 0 bases and J dropped 8 bases, with 13 bases sitting between them. CDR3 nucleotides: TGTGCCAGCAGCTTAGCGGTAGGCCCGGGGGGCTACACCTTC. Translated, it gives CASSLAVGPGGYTF.

This chain connects TRBV29-1 to TRBJ1-4; D ambiguous. The CDR3 runs to 14 residues. Trimming removed 6 bases from V and 2 bases from J, with 13 bases in between. Germline V gene lookup returns CDR1 SQVTM and CDR2 ANQGSEA. The CDR3 DNA follows: TGCAGCGTCAGAGGAGCAGTGACTAATGAAAAACTGTTTTTT. It yields the protein CSVRGAVTNEKLFF.

This clone was observed a handful of times. The chain recombines TRBV7-9 with TRBJ2-5, with D possibly matching TRBD2 (6 bases). CDR3 size: 17 residues. V was shortened by 3 bases and J by 4 bases, with 21 bases between the two germline ends. CDR1 and CDR2 from the germline V gene are SEHNR and FQNEAQ (reference sequence). As DNA, the CDR3 is TGTGCCAGCAGCTTCACATCGGGGCGAGGTAGCGGAGAGACCCAGTACTTC. Amino acid sequence: CASSFTSGRGSGETQYF.

This chain joins TRBV10-3 and TRBJ1-4; D remains unclear. The CDR3 has 15 amino acids. Germline V gene sequence: CDR1 ENHRY, CDR2 SYGVKD. V dropped 0 bases and J dropped 4 bases, with 9 bases sitting between them. CDR3 DNA sequence: TGTGCCATCAGTGAGTCATGGGCTGGTAATGAAAAACTGTTTTTT. Translating gives CAISESWAGNEKLFF.

Concerning this clone: Distinct nucleotide sequences in the sample also encode this CDR3. The CDR3 DNA is TGTGCCAGCAGCCAAGATAGAAGGAGGAACTATGGCTACACCTTC. As protein: CASSQDRRRNYGYTF. The chain is built from TRBV3-1 (or the pseudogene TRBV3-2) and TRBJ1-2; no clear D gene. This CDR3 region has 15 residues. Germline CDR1 is LGHDT and CDR2 is YNNKEL (reference sequence). With 0 bases removed from V and 2 bases from J, the gap between germline ends came to 10 bases.

V and J are TRBV19 and TRBJ2-1; possible D gene TRBD1, 6 bases. The CDR3 has 14 residues. Germline V lookup: CDR1 LNHDA, CDR2 SQIVND (reference sequence). Trimming took 5 bases from V and 6 from J, leaving 14 bases between them. The CDR3 DNA follows: TGTGCCAGTAGTGTCGACAGGCGTCGCAATGAGCAGTTCTTC. Encoded protein: CASSVDRRRNEQFF.

This chain joins TRBV20-1 and TRBJ2-7; TRBD2 aligns across 7 bases. The V and J ends lost 3 bases and 7 bases, in that order; junction bases with no gene match: 9. The CDR3 contains 13 residues. Germline values: CDR1 DFQATT, CDR2 SNEGSKA (reference sequence). As DNA, the CDR3 is TGCAGTGCTAGTCAGGGAGGGGACGGGGAGCAGTACTTC. Amino acid sequence: CSASQGGDGEQYF.

The chain is built from TRBV10-2 and TRBJ1-1; the match to TRBD1 covers 8 bases. The CDR3 spans 14 residues. Germline CDR1 is WSHSY and CDR2 is SAAADI. V lost 0 bases to trimming and J lost 7 bases; unmatched junction nucleotides: 4. The CDR3 DNA follows: TGCGCCAGCAGTGAGTCCCGGGACAGGTTTGAAGCTTTCTTT. Translating gives CASSESRDRFEAFF.

This chain uses TRBV13 with TRBJ2-3, with 8 bases fitting TRBD2. Losses at the gene ends were 8 bases for V and 2 bases for J; bases not matched to a gene: 15. The CDR3 covers 17 residues. In germline, CDR1 is PRHDT, CDR2 FYEKMQ (reference sequence). This CDR3 reads CASRGTYLAGSTDTQYF. Here the CDR3 DNA reads TGTGCCAGCCGCGGAACCTACCTAGCGGGCTCCACAGATACGCAGTATTTT. Filled out from reference TRBV13 and TRBJ2-3, the complete variable domain reads AAGVIQSPRHLIKEKRETATLKCYPIPRHDTVYWYQQGPGQDPQFLISFYEKMQSDKGSIPDRFSAQQFSDYHSELNMSSLELGDSALYFCASRGTYLAGSTDTQYFGPGTRLTVL.

This rearrangement joins TRBV18 to TRBJ1-2, with no clear D. The germline V gene has CDR1 KGHSH and CDR2 LQKENI. The ends were cut back, 4 bases at V and 9 bases at J, with 15 bases in the middle. CDR3 length: 13 residues. The CDR3 is CASSLTPEGSYTF. CDR3 nucleotides: TGTGCCAGCTCACTTACTCCTGAGGGAAGCTACACCTTC.

V usage is TRBV5-8 and J usage is TRBJ2-1; TRBD1 is a possible D gene (5 bases). Per germline, CDR1 SGHTS and CDR2 YDEGEE. CDR3 size: 17 residues. V was clipped by 2 bases and J by 4 bases, with 19 bases between them. The CDR3: CASSFVSVGHTYNEQFF. DNA for the CDR3: TGTGCCAGCAGCTTCGTAAGCGTCGGACACACTTACAATGAGCAGTTCTTC.

In its sample, this clone was seen a few times. The chain carries TRBV18 and TRBJ2-1, with 9 bases identical to TRBD2. Trimming at V came to 1 base and at J to 6 bases, leaving 7 bases not matched to a gene. Germline V gene data show CDR1 as KGHSH and CDR2 as LQKENI. This CDR3 is built from 16 residues. The CDR3 DNA sequence: TGTGCCAGCTCACCACAGGTCGCGGGGGGGCTCAATGAGCAGTTCTTC. Translating it yields CASSPQVAGGLNEQFF.

A word on this clone: The junction does not match germline at one end; this may be a read error. The chain combines TRBV18 with TRBJ2-7, with unresolved D. CDR3 length: 11 residues. Germline CDR1 KGHSH, CDR2 LQKENI. CDR3 in amino acids: CASSPGGLRHF. Here the CDR3 DNA reads TGTGCCAGCTCCCCGGGTGGGTTGAGGCACTTC.

The rearrangement joins TRBV15 to TRBJ1-6, with D possibly TRBD1 on 5 matching bases. The CDR3 totals 14 residues. Germline V gene sequence: CDR1 LNHNV, CDR2 YYDKDF (reference sequence). The ends were cut back, 4 bases at V and 11 bases at J, with 15 bases in the middle. CDR3 amino acids: CATSTSGLGAPLHF. Here the CDR3 DNA reads TGTGCCACCAGCACTTCAGGGTTGGGTGCACCCCTCCACTTT.

The chain joins TRBV7-3 to TRBJ1-6; 10 bases fit TRBD1. This CDR3 comprises 15 residues. Germline CDR1 SGHTA, CDR2 FQGTGA. Losses at the gene ends were 5 bases for V and 6 bases for J; bases not matched to a gene: 4. CDR3 nucleotides: TGTGCCAGCAGCCGCCGGACAGGGGGTAATTCACCCCTCCACTTT. Protein sequence: CASSRRTGGNSPLHF. Together with reference TRBV7-3 and TRBJ1-6, the CDR3 gives the full variable domain: GAGVSQTPSNKVTEKGKYVELRCDPISGHTALYWYRQSLGQGPEFLIYFQGTGAADDSGLPNDRFFAVRPEGSVSTLKIQRTERGDSAVYLCASSRRTGGNSPLHFGNGTRLTVT.

The chain employs TRBV2 and TRBJ2-4, with D perhaps matching TRBD2 (5 bases). The V gene's germline CDR1 is SNHLY and CDR2 FYNNEI. The CDR3 has 16 amino acids. V was clipped by 3 bases and J by 3 bases, with 15 bases between them. CDR3 amino acids: CASSDHGWENKNIQYF. CDR3 coding DNA: TGTGCCAGCAGTGATCATGGATGGGAGAACAAAAACATTCAGTACTTC.

The rearrangement links TRBV7-6 to TRBJ2-2; 7 bases agree with TRBD1. Germline CDR1 SGHVS, CDR2 FNYEAQ. Unmatched junction bases numbered 13, after V lost 2 bases and J lost 7 bases. CDR3 size: 17 residues. CDR3 bases: TGTGCCAGCAGCTTACCCAGCAAGGGGGCGGACGGCGGGGAGCTGTTTTTT. Protein: CASSLPSKGADGGELFF. The complete variable domain, with remaining parts taken from reference TRBV7-6 and TRBJ2-2, reads GAGVSQSPRYKVTKRGQDVALRCDPISGHVSLYWYRQALGQGPEFLTYFNYEAQQDKSGLPNDRFSAERPEGSISTLTIQRTEQRDSAMYRCASSLPSKGADGGELFFGEGSRLTVL.

V and J are TRBV7-3 and TRBJ2-3, with 12 bases aligning to TRBD2. The V segment lost 4 bases and the J segment 1 base; nucleotides outside the gene matches: 3. The CDR3 is made up of 16 amino acids. CDR1 is SGHTA, CDR2 FQGTGA, per germline. CDR3 sequence (DNA): TGTGCCAGCAGCTCCGGGACTAGCGGGCGCACAGATACGCAGTATTTT. This sequence encodes CASSSGTSGRTDTQYF.

This clone was counted many times. This sequence joins TRBV3-1 (or the pseudogene TRBV3-2) and TRBJ1-4, with D tentatively TRBD1 (5 bases). The CDR3 loop spans 16 amino acids. The V gene's germline CDR1 is LGHDT and CDR2 YNNKEL (reference sequence). V was clipped by 2 bases and J by 8 bases, with 18 bases between them. CDR3 loop: CASSQRGGVGGEKLFF. DNA of the CDR3: TGTGCCAGCAGCCAAAGGGGCGGTGTCGGCGGCGAAAAACTGTTTTTT.

V is TRBV5-5 and J is TRBJ1-5; 7 bases fit TRBD1. The J segment lost 4 bases and the V segment lost 4 bases, leaving 8 bases of the junction unmatched. This CDR3 is 15 amino acids long. Germline V gene lookup returns CDR1 SGHKS and CDR2 YYEKEE (reference sequence). Here the CDR3 DNA reads TGTGCCAGCAGCACAGGGACAGCCAAAAATCAGCCCCAGCATTTT. Its protein is CASSTGTAKNQPQHF.